The present entry profiles one T cell receptor beta chain with its context. The antigen is unknown. The data belong to a study of T cell repertoires in cytomegalovirus infection. TCRdb redid the calling of the reads with MiXCR, one entry per CDR3 protein. The sample lists fewer than 900,000 distinct CDR3 sequences; roughly 29% were seen once. This CDR3 has 15 residues. Germline values: CDR1 MNHEY, CDR2 SVGEGT. V lost 5 bases to trimming and J lost 5 bases, with 16 bases between them. Sample: cultured CD8+ T cells from PBMCs, taken from culture after CMV antigen stimulation. This sequence originates from a human donor in good health (CMV status not recorded). Some clones in this sample may be carry-over from other donors' samples. V usage is TRBV6-2 or TRBV6-3 and J usage is TRBJ2-1; the D gene is possibly TRBD2 (6 bases). CDR3 nucleotide sequence: TGTGCCAGCAGTGAAGGCGGGGCCCCCCACAATGAGCAGTTCTTC. Translated: CASSEGGAPHNEQFF.